The 5 T cell receptor beta chains below come from one sample, sequenced in a study of OX40 agonist ivuxolimab in advanced cancers. Method: immunoSEQ multiplex PCR; TCRdb's copy keeps in-frame clones and lacks some. The sample includes 55,000 to 75,000 clones, about nine tenths seen only once; the top ten take 3% to 4%. Specimen: CD4+ or CD8+ T cells sorted from blood, collected in a trial of the OX40 agonist ivuxolimab. The receptors were sampled from an adult with an advanced solid tumor such as melanoma, head and neck, liver or kidney cancer.

The V gene is TRBV19, the J gene TRBJ2-3, with TRBD2 as a possible D gene (6 bases). Trimming took 3 bases from V and 2 from J, leaving 9 bases between them. Germline V gene data show CDR1 as LNHDA and CDR2 as SQIVND (reference sequence). The CDR3 runs 14 residues. The CDR3 spells CASSIGTSTDTQYF. CDR3 coding DNA: TGTGCCAGTAGTATCGGGACTTCCACAGATACGCAGTATTTT.

The chain uses TRBV13 and TRBJ2-1, with 9 bases identical to TRBD2. The CDR3 is made up of 15 amino acids. The junction had 3 bases not matched to a gene; V was cut back by 2 bases and J by 4 bases. CDR1 PRHDT and CDR2 FYEKMQ come from the germline V gene (reference sequence). The CDR3 DNA reads TGTGCCAGCAGCTTAACGACTAGCGGATACAATGAGCAGTTCTTC. Encoded protein: CASSLTTSGYNEQFF.

V gene TRBV2 combines with J gene TRBJ2-1, with D perhaps TRBD2 (7 bases). Between the trimmed V and J ends, which lost 3 bases and 6 bases, there was a span of 27 bases. The CDR3 has 19 residues. The V gene's germline CDR1 is SNHLY and CDR2 FYNNEI. CDR3 DNA sequence: TGTGCCAGCAGTGATGACAACGTCTGGGGGCGGGAGACTCTCAATGAGCAGTTCTTC. Its protein product is CASSDDNVWGRETLNEQFF. Together with reference TRBV2 and TRBJ2-1, the CDR3 gives the full variable domain: EPEVTQTPSHQVTQMGQEVILRCVPISNHLYFYWYRQILGQKVEFLVSFYNNEISEKSEIFDDQFSVERPDGSNFTLKIRSTKLEDSAMYFCASSDDNVWGRETLNEQFFGPGTRLTVL.

The rearrangement links TRBV29-1 to TRBJ2-1; 8 bases agree with TRBD1. The CDR3 is 13 amino acids. The germline gives CDR1 SQVTM, CDR2 ANQGSEA. The junction had 3 bases not matched to a gene; V was cut back by 5 bases and J by 3 bases. The CDR3 coding sequence is TGCAGCGTTATGACAGGGGTCTACAATGAGCAGTTCTTC. Translated: CSVMTGVYNEQFF.

V is TRBV7-9 and J is TRBJ2-7; TRBD2 aligns across 15 bases. This CDR3 region has 17 residues. With 6 bases clipped from V and 2 bases from J, the junction kept 8 bases outside the gene matches. Germline values: CDR1 SEHNR, CDR2 FQNEAQ (reference sequence). The CDR3 DNA reads as TGTGCCAGCAGTTTGGGGACTAGCGGGAGGAGAACCTACGAGCAGTACTTC. This codes for CASSLGTSGRRTYEQYF. Full variable domain (outside the CDR3, taken from reference TRBV7-9 and TRBJ2-7): DTGVSQNPRHKITKRGQNVTFRCDPISEHNRLYWYRQTLGQGPEFLTYFQNEAQLEKSRLLSDRFSAERPKGSFSTLEIQRTEQGDSAMYLCASSLGTSGRRTYEQYFGPGTRLTVT.